This TCR beta chain appears in the sequencing data of a study of cytomegalovirus exposure and HLA in healthy donors (dated by TCRdb to the late 2010s). For the wider study: A later analysis indicated that the 120 validation repertoires were generated on the platform also employed for the 720 or so repertoires of the first cohort. The study aimed to test whether cataloging public T cell receptors could reveal signatures of past pathogen exposure. A separate validation cohort of about 110 different subjects was used in addition to the roughly 700-subject first cohort. To predict cytomegalovirus infection status, the study brought together high-throughput TCR immunosequencing, statistical association of individual TCRs with disease status, and machine learning.

The library was made by the immunoSEQ multiplex PCR assay. In the original analysis: To diagnose cytomegalovirus status from the catalog of TCR beta chain sequences, a statistical classification framework was built. This is the immuneACCESS table as TCRdb keeps it, with only in-frame sequences that have V and J called. A part of the clones is gone; compared with another copy, unresolved V genes explain less than half, and the rest is unexplained. V and J calls and clone size follow that table, whereas D and trimming were derived from the DNA. This sample gives 100,000 to 150,000 clones in total; roughly 95% of them show up just once. The ten largest clones represent about 1.7% of the sample. To note about this clone: What this receptor recognizes is not known. No qualities accompany the bases; no much larger clone lies one base away.

The germline V gene (reference sequence) provides CDR1 PRHDT and CDR2 FYEKMQ. The V and J ends are trimmed by 5 bases and 4 bases, leaving 21 bases between them. Including the terminal cysteine and phenylalanine, the CDR3 comprises 17 residues. Just CDR3 DNA is preserved here, 51 bases in frame from base 1. Donors formed part of the validation cohort, which comprised 120 subjects and was distinct from the first cohort of 690 or so subjects. The paper's findings and limits, for the study overall: The classifier was reported to diagnose cytomegalovirus status with high specificity and sensitivity in both the original cohort and the validation cohort. In vitro tests confirmed that a few of the cytomegalovirus-associated TCR beta chains recognize cytomegalovirus antigens. All 120 or so repertoires were used to score co-occurrence in the validation cohort in a later analysis, because that analysis had no HLA typing for the cohort. Across donors, most TCR sequences were observed very rarely, whereas some public TCRs were present in many individuals. Of the cluster scores, about 94% were above 0 in a later analysis, which found that TCRs clustered in the first cohort also tended to co-occur in the 120 or so validation repertoires. It was suggested by the authors that the approach could potentially be generalized to other disease states and immunological phenotypes. The study listed 150 to 200 TCR beta chains as associated with cytomegalovirus.

The source is a man aged 18 to 29 in good health and CMV-seronegative. Sequencing was performed on PBMCs. This chain joins TRBV13 to TRBJ2-1; a tentative D call is TRBD2 (5 bases match). The base sequence is TGTGCCAGCAGCCCCCAAGATCGGGATTCACAATACAATGAGCAGTTCTTC. This codes for CASSPQDRDSQYNEQFF. When the CDR3 is completed using the reference TRBV13 and TRBJ2-1 genes on either side, the full variable domain is AAGVIQSPRHLIKEKRETATLKCYPIPRHDTVYWYQQGPGQDPQFLISFYEKMQSDKGSIPDRFSAQQFSDYHSELNMSSLELGDSALYFCASSPQDRDSQYNEQFFGPGTRLTVL.